Listed here is a single T cell receptor beta chain. Its matching antigen is unknown. From germline, CDR1 is SGHAT and CDR2 FQNNGV. CDR3 length: 15 amino acids. V shed 1 base and J 2 bases; nucleotides not matched to a gene: 2. The data were taken from a study of CD8 T cells in Susac syndrome. About the research overall: Among the Susac syndrome patients sequenced, 5 or 6 had active disease and 8 or 9 were in remission. Whole-study findings and limits: Repertoires of Susac syndrome CD4+ T cells lacked clonal expansion.

Negative isolation yielded CD4+ and CD8+ T cells, and FACS enriched TEMRA cells. Random hexamers were used to reverse transcribe an amount of roughly 0.45 to 1 ug RNA. The TCR beta CDR3 was amplified by immunoSEQ multiplex PCR across 54 Vbeta, 13 Jbeta. TCRdb fed the immunoSEQ multiplex PCR reads into MiXCR, producing one record per CDR3 protein. The repertoire has 140,000 or so distinct CDR3 sequences, about 94% of them found once; the top ten carry 0.065% to 0.095%. The V call is TRBV11-2, the J call TRBJ2-7; TRBD1 matches 10 bases. The sequencing input was CD4+ T cells from PBMCs. The origin of this receptor is a human donor with Susac syndrome. Here the CDR3 reads CASSLAGQGAYEQYF. CDR3 nucleotides: TGTGCCAGCAGCTTAGCCGGACAGGGGGCCTACGAGCAGTACTTC.